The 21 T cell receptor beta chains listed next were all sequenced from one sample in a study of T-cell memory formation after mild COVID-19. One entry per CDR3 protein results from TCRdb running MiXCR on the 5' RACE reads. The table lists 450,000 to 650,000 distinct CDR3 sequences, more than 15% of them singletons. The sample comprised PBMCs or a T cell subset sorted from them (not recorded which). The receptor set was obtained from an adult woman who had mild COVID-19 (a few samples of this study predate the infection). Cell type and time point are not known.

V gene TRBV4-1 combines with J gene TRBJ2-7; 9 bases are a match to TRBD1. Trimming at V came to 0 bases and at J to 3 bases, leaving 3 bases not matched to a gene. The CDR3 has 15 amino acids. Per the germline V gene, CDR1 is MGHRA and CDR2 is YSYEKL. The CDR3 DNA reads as TGCGCCAGCAGCCAAGACTCGGACAGGGGCTACGAGCAGTACTTC. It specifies CASSQDSDRGYEQYF.

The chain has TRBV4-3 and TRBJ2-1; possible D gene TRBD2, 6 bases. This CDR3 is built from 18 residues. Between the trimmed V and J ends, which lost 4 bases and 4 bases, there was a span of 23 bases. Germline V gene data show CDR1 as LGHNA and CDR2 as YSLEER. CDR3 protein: CASSPTVPGAHGYNEQFF. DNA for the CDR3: TGCGCCAGCAGCCCAACCGTCCCGGGAGCCCACGGATACAATGAGCAGTTCTTC.

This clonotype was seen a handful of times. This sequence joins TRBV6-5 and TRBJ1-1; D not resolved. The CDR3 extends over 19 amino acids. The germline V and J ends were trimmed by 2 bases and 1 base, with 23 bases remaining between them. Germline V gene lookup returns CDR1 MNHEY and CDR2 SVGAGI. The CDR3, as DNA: TGTGCCAGCAGTTACGGGTGGGTGAGGCTGCTTAGTAGGAACACTGAAGCTTTCTTT. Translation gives CASSYGWVRLLSRNTEAFF.

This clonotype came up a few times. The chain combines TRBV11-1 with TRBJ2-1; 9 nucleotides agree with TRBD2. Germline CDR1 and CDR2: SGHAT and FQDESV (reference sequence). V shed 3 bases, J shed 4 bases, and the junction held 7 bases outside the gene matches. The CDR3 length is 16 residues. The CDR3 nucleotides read TGTGCCAGCAGCTTTCTACTAGCGGGCATATACAATGAGCAGTTCTTC. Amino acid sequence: CASSFLLAGIYNEQFF.

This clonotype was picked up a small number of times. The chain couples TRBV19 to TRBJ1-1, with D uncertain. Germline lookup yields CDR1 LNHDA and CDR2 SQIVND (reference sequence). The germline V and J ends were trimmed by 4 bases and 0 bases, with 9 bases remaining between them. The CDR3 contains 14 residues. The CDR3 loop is CASSKAWVNTEAFF. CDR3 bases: TGTGCCAGTAGTAAGGCGTGGGTGAACACTGAAGCTTTCTTT. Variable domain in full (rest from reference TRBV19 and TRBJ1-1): DGGITQSPKYLFRKEGQNVTLSCEQNLNHDAMYWYRQDPGQGLRLIYYSQIVNDFQKGDIAEGYSVSREKKESFPLTVTSAQKNPTAFYLCASSKAWVNTEAFFGQGTRLTVV.

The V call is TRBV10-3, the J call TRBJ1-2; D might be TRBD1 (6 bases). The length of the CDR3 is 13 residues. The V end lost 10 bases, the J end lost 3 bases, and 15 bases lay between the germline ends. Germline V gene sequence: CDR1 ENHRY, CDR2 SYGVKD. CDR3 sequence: CATHRDIDYGYTF. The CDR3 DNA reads TGTGCCACCCACCGGGACATTGACTATGGCTACACCTTC.

The CDR3 protein is CASSSDGRGSYGYTF. DNA of the CDR3: TGTGCCAGCAGCTCCGATGGACGGGGCAGCTATGGCTACACCTTC. The chain employs TRBV9 and TRBJ1-2, with D perhaps TRBD1 (5 bases). Between the trimmed V and J ends, which lost 4 bases and 4 bases, there was a span of 17 bases. CDR1 and CDR2 from the germline V gene are SGDLS and YYNGEE. The CDR3 consists of 15 residues.

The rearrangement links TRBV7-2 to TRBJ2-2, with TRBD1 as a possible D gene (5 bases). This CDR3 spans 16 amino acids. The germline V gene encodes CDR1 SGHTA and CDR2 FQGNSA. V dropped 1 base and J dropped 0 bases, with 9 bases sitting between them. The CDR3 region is CASSLGGATNTGELFF. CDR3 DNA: TGTGCCAGCAGCTTAGGTGGGGCCACGAACACCGGGGAGCTGTTTTTT.

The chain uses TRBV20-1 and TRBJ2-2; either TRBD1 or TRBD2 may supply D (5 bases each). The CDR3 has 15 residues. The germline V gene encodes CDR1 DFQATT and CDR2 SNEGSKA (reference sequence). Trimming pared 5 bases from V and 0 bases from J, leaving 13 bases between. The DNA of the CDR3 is TGCAGTGCTCCCACCGGGACGGCGAACACCGGGGAGCTGTTTTTT. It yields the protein CSAPTGTANTGELFF.

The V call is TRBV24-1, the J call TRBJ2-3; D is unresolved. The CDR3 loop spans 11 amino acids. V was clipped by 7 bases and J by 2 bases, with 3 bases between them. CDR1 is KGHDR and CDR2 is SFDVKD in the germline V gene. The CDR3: CATSYTDTQYF. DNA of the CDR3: TGTGCCACCAGCTACACAGATACGCAGTATTTT.

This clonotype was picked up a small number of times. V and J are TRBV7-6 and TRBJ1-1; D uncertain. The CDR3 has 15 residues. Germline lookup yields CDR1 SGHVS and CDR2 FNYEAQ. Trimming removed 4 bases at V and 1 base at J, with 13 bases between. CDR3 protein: CASSYGPTGNTEAFF. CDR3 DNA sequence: TGTGCCAGCAGCTATGGCCCTACGGGGAACACTGAAGCTTTCTTT. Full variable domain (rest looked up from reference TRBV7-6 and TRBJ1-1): GAGVSQSPRYKVTKRGQDVALRCDPISGHVSLYWYRQALGQGPEFLTYFNYEAQQDKSGLPNDRFSAERPEGSISTLTIQRTEQRDSAMYRCASSYGPTGNTEAFFGQGTRLTVV.

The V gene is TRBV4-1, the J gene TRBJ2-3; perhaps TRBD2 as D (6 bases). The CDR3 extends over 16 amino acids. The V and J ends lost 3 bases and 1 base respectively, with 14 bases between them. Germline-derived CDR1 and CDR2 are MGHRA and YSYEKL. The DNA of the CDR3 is TGCGCCAGCAGCCACCAGACTAGTGCGGGCACAGATACGCAGTATTTT. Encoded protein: CASSHQTSAGTDTQYF.

CDR3 amino acids: CASSAGLGRLAYEQYF. For the CDR3, the DNA is TGTGCCAGCAGCGCCGGGCTCGGGAGGCTAGCCTACGAGCAGTACTTC. The genes are TRBV7-9 and TRBJ2-7, with 7 nucleotides matching TRBD2. J gave up 2 bases and V 5 bases, and 12 bases lay outside the gene matches. Per germline, CDR1 SEHNR and CDR2 FQNEAQ (reference sequence). The CDR3 sequence is 16 residues long.

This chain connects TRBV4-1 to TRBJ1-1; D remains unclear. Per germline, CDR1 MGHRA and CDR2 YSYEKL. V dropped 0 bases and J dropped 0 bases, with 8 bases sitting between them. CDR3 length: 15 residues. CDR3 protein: CASSQEYPLNTEAFF. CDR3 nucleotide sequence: TGCGCCAGCAGCCAAGAGTATCCATTGAACACTGAAGCTTTCTTT.

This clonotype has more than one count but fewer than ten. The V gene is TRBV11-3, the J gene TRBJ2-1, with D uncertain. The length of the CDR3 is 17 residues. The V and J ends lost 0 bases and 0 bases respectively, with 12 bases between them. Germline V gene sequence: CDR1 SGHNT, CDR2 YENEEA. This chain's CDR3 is CASSLDLGYSSYNEQFF. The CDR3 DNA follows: TGTGCCAGCAGCTTAGATCTCGGGTACAGCTCCTACAATGAGCAGTTCTTC.

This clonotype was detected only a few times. The CDR3 coding sequence is TGCAGCGTTGTACCGCGGTACCAAGAGACCCAGTACTTC. Its protein is CSVVPRYQETQYF. The chain uses TRBV29-1 and TRBJ2-5, with D unresolved. V lost 4 bases to trimming and J lost 0 bases, with 9 bases between them. From germline, CDR1 is SQVTM and CDR2 ANQGSEA. CDR3 length equals 13 residues.

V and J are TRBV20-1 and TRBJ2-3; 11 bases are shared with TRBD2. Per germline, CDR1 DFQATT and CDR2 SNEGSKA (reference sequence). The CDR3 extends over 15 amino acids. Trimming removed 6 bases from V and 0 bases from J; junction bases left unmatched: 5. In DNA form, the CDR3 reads TGCAGTGCACCATGGACTAGCGGGAGCACAGATACGCAGTATTTT. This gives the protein CSAPWTSGSTDTQYF.

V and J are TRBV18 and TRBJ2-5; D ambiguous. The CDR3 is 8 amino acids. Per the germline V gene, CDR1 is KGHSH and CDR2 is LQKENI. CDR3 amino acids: CAQETQYF. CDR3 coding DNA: TGTGCGCAAGAGACCCAGTACTTC.

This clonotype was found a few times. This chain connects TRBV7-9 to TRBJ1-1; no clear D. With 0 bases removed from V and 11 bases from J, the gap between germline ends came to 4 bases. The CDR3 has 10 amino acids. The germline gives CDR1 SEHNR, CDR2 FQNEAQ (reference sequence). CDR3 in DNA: TGTGCCAGCAGCTTAGCGTTTGCTTTCTTT. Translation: CASSLAFAFF.

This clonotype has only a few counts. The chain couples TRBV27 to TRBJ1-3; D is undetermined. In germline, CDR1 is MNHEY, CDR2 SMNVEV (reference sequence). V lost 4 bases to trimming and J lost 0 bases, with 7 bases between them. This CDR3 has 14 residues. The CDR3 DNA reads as TGTGCCAGCAGTTCGATTAACTCTGGAAACACCATATATTTT. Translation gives CASSSINSGNTIYF.

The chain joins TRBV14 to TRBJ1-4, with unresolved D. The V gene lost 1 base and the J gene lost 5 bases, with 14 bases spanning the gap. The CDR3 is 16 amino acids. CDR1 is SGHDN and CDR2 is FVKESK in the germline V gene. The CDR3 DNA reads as TGTGCCAGCAGCCAAGGAGTATGGGAGAAAAATGAAAAACTGTTTTTT. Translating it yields CASSQGVWEKNEKLFF.